A selection of T cell receptor beta chains follows, all from one sample in a study of OX40 agonist ivuxolimab in advanced cancers. Some clones are missing from TCRdb's copy, which holds only in-frame ones; the method was immunoSEQ multiplex PCR. The sample carries about 60,000 clones, 93% recorded once. Here the sequenced sample was CD4+ or CD8+ T cells sorted from blood, taken in a trial of the OX40 agonist ivuxolimab. The receptors here all came from an adult with an advanced solid tumor such as melanoma, head and neck, liver or kidney cancer. CDR3s include the opening cysteine and the closing phenylalanine or tryptophan. D genes are given only for firm matches. Expanded clones are given a class, and other clones once, few, many or no size at all.

CDR3 protein: CASSLYGRANEKLFF
CDR3 DNA: TGTGCCAGCAGTTTATACGGGCGGGCTAATGAAAAACTGTTTTTT
V gene: TRBV27
D gene: NA
J gene: TRBJ1-4
clone size: NA

CDR3 protein: CASSLKLIKFRDGGETQYF
CDR3 DNA: TGTGCCAGCAGCTTAAAACTTATTAAATTCCGGGACGGAGGGGAGACCCAGTACTTC
V gene: TRBV5-6
D gene: NA
J gene: TRBJ2-5
clone size: NA

CDR3 protein: CASSLGGNTEAFF
CDR3 DNA: TGTGCCAGCAGCTTAGGAGGGAACACTGAAGCTTTCTTT
V gene: TRBV11-2
D gene: NA
J gene: TRBJ1-1
clone size: NA

CDR3 protein: CASSFTEGQGDEQYF
CDR3 DNA: TGTGCCAGCAGTTTCACCGAGGGACAGGGAGACGAGCAGTACTTC
V gene: TRBV28
D gene: TRBD1
J gene: TRBJ2-7
clone size: NA

CDR3 protein: CASSLGAGADTQYF
CDR3 DNA: TGTGCCAGCAGCTTAGGGGCGGGAGCAGATACGCAGTATTTT
V gene: TRBV11-2
D gene: TRBD2
J gene: TRBJ2-3
clone size: once

CDR3 protein: CASMGRAETQYF
CDR3 DNA: TGTGCCAGCATGGGGAGAGCGGAGACCCAGTACTTC
V gene: TRBV5-6
D gene: NA
J gene: TRBJ2-5
clone size: NA

CDR3 protein: CASSTGQGPYNEQFF
CDR3 DNA: TGTGCCAGCAGCACGGGACAGGGCCCCTACAATGAGCAGTTCTTC
V gene: TRBV7-3
D gene: TRBD1
J gene: TRBJ2-1
clone size: NA

CDR3 protein: CASSIGTGGSYEQYF
CDR3 DNA: TGTGCCAGTAGTATCGGGACAGGGGGCTCCTACGAGCAGTACTTC
V gene: TRBV19
D gene: TRBD1
J gene: TRBJ2-7
clone size: NA

CDR3 protein: CASSQGQSYTGELFF
CDR3 DNA: TGTGCCAGCAGCCAGGGACAATCATACACCGGGGAGCTGTTTTTT
V gene: TRBV7-9
D gene: NA
J gene: TRBJ2-2
clone size: NA

CDR3 protein: CASRRNIIAGDYNEQFF
CDR3 DNA: TGCGCCAGCAGGCGGAACATAATAGCGGGAGATTACAATGAGCAGTTCTTC
V gene: TRBV4-3
D gene: TRBD2
J gene: TRBJ2-1
clone size: once

CDR3 protein: CASRRGAQFLGTGELFF
CDR3 DNA: TGTGCCAGCAGAAGAGGGGCGCAATTTTTAGGCACCGGGGAGCTGTTTTTT
V gene: TRBV7-2
D gene: NA
J gene: TRBJ2-2
clone size: NA